The clone carrying this T cell receptor beta chain was detected only a few times. Its target is unknown. This specimen comes from a study of T-cell reconstitution after alpha-beta-depleted transplantation in children. General observations from the study: Several hundred expanded graft clones reportedly supplied alpha-beta T cells about two months after transplant. There were some patients whose high TCRbeta diversity at day 60 came from surviving recipient T cells and thymic progenitors. Once a year had passed after transplant, T-cell counts and diversity came mostly from newly produced T cells.

During its preparation, the TCRbeta library received unique molecular identifiers. TCRdb fed the PCR reads into MiXCR, producing one record per CDR3 protein. The table includes 300,000 to 350,000 distinct CDR3 sequences, around 15% detected once. The receptor was derived from a male patient aged 2-15 years who had a stem cell transplant for acute lymphoblastic leukemia, so the T cells may come from the graft donor. The material sequenced was PBMCs, mostly from graft donor cells, taken 360 days after TCRalphabeta/CD19-depleted stem cell transplant.

In nucleotides, the CDR3 is TGTGCCAGCAGCGCTCTGTCGACTAGCGGCATTTACAATGAGCAGTTCTTC. It codes for CASSALSTSGIYNEQFF. This chain joins TRBV6-1 and TRBJ2-1; TRBD2 agrees at 9 bases. The ends lost 6 bases at V and 4 bases at J; junction bases unmatched: 13. The CDR3 spans 17 residues. The V gene's germline CDR1 is MNHNS and CDR2 SASEGT.